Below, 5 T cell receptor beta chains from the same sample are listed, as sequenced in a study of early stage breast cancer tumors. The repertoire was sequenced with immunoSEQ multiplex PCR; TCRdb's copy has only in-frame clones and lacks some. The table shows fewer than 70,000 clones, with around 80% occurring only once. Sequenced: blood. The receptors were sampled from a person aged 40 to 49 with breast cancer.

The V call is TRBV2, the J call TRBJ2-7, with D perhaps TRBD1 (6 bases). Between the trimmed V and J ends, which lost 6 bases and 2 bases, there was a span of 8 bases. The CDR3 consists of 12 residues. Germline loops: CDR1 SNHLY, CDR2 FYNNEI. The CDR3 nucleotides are TGTGCCAGCAGGGACAGTCCCTACGAGCAGTACTTC. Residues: CASRDSPYEQYF.

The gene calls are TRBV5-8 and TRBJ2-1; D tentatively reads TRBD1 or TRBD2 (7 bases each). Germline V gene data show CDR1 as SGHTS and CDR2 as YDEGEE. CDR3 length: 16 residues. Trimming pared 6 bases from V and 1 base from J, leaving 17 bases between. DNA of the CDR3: TGTGCCAGCACTTTAAGCGGGGACAGTTCCTACAATGAGCAGTTCTTC. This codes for CASTLSGDSSYNEQFF.

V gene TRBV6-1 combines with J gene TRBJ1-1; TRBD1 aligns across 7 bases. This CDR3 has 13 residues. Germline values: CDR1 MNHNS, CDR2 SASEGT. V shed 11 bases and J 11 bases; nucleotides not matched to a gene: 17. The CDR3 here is CAGRRNSGTEAFF. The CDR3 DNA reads TGTGCCGGAAGACGAAACTCCGGGACAGAGGCTTTCTTT.

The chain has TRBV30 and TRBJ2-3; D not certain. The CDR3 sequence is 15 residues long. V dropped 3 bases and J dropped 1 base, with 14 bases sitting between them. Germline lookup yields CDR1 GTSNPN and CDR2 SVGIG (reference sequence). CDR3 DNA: TGTGCCTGGAGAGTCCTCGGGTCCGGCACAGATACGCAGTATTTT. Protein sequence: CAWRVLGSGTDTQYF.

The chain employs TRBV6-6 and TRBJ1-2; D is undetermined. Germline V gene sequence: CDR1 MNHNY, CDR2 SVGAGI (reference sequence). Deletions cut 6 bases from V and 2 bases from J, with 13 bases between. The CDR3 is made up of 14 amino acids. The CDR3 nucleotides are TGTGCCAGCAGCCAAGCCGCCAACAACTATGGCTACACCTTC. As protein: CASSQAANNYGYTF.